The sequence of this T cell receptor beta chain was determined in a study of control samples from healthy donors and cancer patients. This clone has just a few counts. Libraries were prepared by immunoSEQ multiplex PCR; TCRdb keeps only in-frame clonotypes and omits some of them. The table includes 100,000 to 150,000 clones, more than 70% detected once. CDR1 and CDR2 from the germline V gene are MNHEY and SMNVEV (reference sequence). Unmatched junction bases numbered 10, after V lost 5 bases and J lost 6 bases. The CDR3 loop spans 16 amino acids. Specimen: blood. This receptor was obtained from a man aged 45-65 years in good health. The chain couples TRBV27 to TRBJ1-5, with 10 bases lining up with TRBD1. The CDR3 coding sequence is TGTGCCAGCAGTCCGGGACAGGGGACCTGGCGTCAGCCCCAGCATTTT. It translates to CASSPGQGTWRQPQHF.